Following are 27 T cell receptor beta chains from one sample sequenced in a study of CD8 T cells in Susac syndrome. Reverse transcription of roughly 0.5 to 1 ug RNA was carried out with random hexamers. TCRdb called the immunoSEQ multiplex PCR reads again in MiXCR, with one record for every CDR3 protein. The sample has some 450,000 distinct CDR3 sequences; approximately 85% are singletons. Specimen: CD8+ T cells from PBMCs. The receptors were sampled from a human donor with multiple sclerosis.

The chain carries TRBV9 and TRBJ2-1; 11 bases match TRBD2. V trimming: 0 bases; J trimming: 2 bases; junction bases outside the gene matches: 4. Germline V gene lookup returns CDR1 SGDLS and CDR2 YYNGEE. The CDR3 loop spans 17 amino acids. The CDR3 region is CASSVASGGPPYNEQFF. Written as DNA, the CDR3 is TGTGCCAGCAGCGTAGCTAGCGGGGGGCCGCCCTACAATGAGCAGTTCTTC.

The CDR3 here is CSVEIGDRPYEQYF. CDR3 in DNA: TGCAGCGTAGAGATCGGGGACAGACCCTACGAGCAGTACTTC. The chain is built from TRBV29-1 and TRBJ2-7; 7 positions agree with TRBD1. The V gene's germline CDR1 is SQVTM and CDR2 ANQGSEA. CDR3 length equals 14 residues. V was pared by 6 bases and J by 2 bases, with 10 bases of the junction left unmatched.

The V gene is TRBV27, the J gene TRBJ1-2, with D tentatively TRBD1 (6 bases). The CDR3 has 13 residues. Trimming took 6 bases from V and 4 from J, leaving 12 bases between them. Germline values: CDR1 MNHEY, CDR2 SMNVEV (reference sequence). CDR3 region: CASRLGGGYGYTF. The DNA of the CDR3 is TGTGCCAGCAGACTAGGGGGGGGCTATGGCTACACCTTC.

Points on this clonotype: Its ends do not fully match the called genes, so a read error is possible. The chain links TRBV30 to TRBJ1-5; 8 bases map to TRBD1. This CDR3 spans 14 amino acids. Germline V CDR1 and CDR2: GTSNPN, SVGIG (reference sequence). CDR3 nucleotide sequence: TGTGACTGGAGCCCTGACAGGGGTGCACGGCCCCAGCATTTT. Protein product: CDWSPDRGARPQHF.

This clonotype was counted only a few times. The V and J genes are TRBV28 and TRBJ2-7; D possibly corresponds to TRBD2 (6 bases). The germline V and J ends were trimmed by 7 bases and 3 bases, with 16 bases remaining between them. This CDR3 region has 14 residues. CDR1 and CDR2 from the germline V gene are MDHEN and SYDVKM. CDR3 DNA sequence: TGTGCCAGCAACCGGAGGGACCGACACTACGAGCAGTACTTC. Encoded protein: CASNRRDRHYEQYF.

The chain uses TRBV4-1 and TRBJ2-7, with 7 bases fitting TRBD1. Germline V gene data show CDR1 as MGHRA and CDR2 as YSYEKL. Germline trimming cut 1 base from V and 5 bases from J; bases unmatched to any gene: 5. The length of the CDR3 is 14 residues. The CDR3 sequence: CASSQVQGVNEQYF. CDR3 nucleotides: TGCGCCAGCAGCCAAGTGCAGGGGGTGAACGAGCAGTACTTC.

The V call is TRBV23-1, the J call TRBJ1-1; D unresolved. TRBV23-1 is an open reading frame whose function is uncertain. The length of the CDR3 is 14 residues. V was clipped by 5 bases and J by 1 base, with 11 bases between them. The DNA for the CDR3 is TGCGCCAGCAGTAGAGGACGGGAGAACACTGAAGCTTTCTTT. This encodes CASSRGRENTEAFF.

This rearrangement joins TRBV28 to TRBJ2-3; a possible D gene is TRBD2 (5 bases). The germline V gene has CDR1 MDHEN and CDR2 SYDVKM. The CDR3 has 14 amino acids. Trimming took off 5 bases at V and 0 bases at J, with 9 bases between the two ends. CDR3 loop: CASSILVSTDTQYF. The CDR3 DNA sequence: TGTGCCAGCAGTATACTAGTGAGCACAGATACGCAGTATTTT.

V gene TRBV5-1 combines with J gene TRBJ2-2; tentatively, D is TRBD2 (5 bases). V dropped 0 bases and J dropped 7 bases, with 19 bases sitting between them. The CDR3 extends over 17 amino acids. In germline, CDR1 is SGHRS, CDR2 YFSETQ. CDR3: CASSLAEPLGSVGELFF. DNA for the CDR3: TGCGCCAGCAGCTTGGCGGAACCACTAGGGTCAGTCGGGGAGCTGTTTTTT.

The chain links TRBV20-1 to TRBJ2-3; 12 nucleotides agree with TRBD2. The CDR3 has 15 amino acids. V shed 3 bases and J 8 bases; nucleotides not matched to a gene: 9. Germline V gene lookup returns CDR1 DFQATT and CDR2 SNEGSKA (reference sequence). CDR3 sequence: CSASGPTSGSSTQYF. CDR3 nucleotides: TGCAGTGCTAGTGGTCCGACTAGCGGGAGTTCTACGCAGTATTTT.

The chain combines TRBV24-1 with TRBJ1-1, with TRBD1 matching 10 bases. Looked up from germline, CDR1 is KGHDR and CDR2 is SFDVKD. V gave up 5 bases and J gave up 3 bases; unmatched junction bases: 17. The CDR3 totals 19 residues. The CDR3: CATSADTGTGEEGDTEAFF. The CDR3 bases are TGTGCCACCAGTGCCGATACCGGGACAGGGGAAGAGGGTGACACTGAAGCTTTCTTT.

Only one count was recorded for this clonotype. The chain joins TRBV4-1 to TRBJ2-3; 10 nucleotides agree with TRBD1. The trim removed 0 bases at V and 2 bases at J, leaving 8 bases unmatched. There are 18 residues in the CDR3. Per germline, CDR1 MGHRA and CDR2 YSYEKL. CDR3 sequence reads: CASSQDLGTGVDTDTQYF. The DNA of the CDR3 is TGCGCCAGCAGCCAAGATCTGGGGACAGGGGTAGACACAGATACGCAGTATTTT.

V is TRBV2 and J is TRBJ1-4; 8 bases are a match to TRBD1. With V trimmed by 4 bases and J by 7 bases, 5 bases remained unmatched. Germline V lookup: CDR1 SNHLY, CDR2 FYNNEI. The length of the CDR3 is 14 residues. The CDR3: CASSAGGFSEKLFF. As DNA, the CDR3 is TGTGCCAGCAGTGCAGGGGGCTTTTCTGAAAAACTGTTTTTT.

CDR3 sequence (DNA): TGTGCCAGCAGTCTAGCGGGAGCCACAGATACGCAGTATTTT. The encoded protein is CASSLAGATDTQYF. The chain is built from TRBV6-1 and TRBJ2-3; 10 bases are a match to TRBD2. The V segment lost 5 bases and the J segment 2 bases; nucleotides outside the gene matches: 1. The CDR3 length is 14 residues. The germline gives CDR1 MNHNS, CDR2 SASEGT.

J is TRBJ2-3 and V is TRBV2; perhaps TRBD1 as D (5 bases). This CDR3 is 14 amino acids long. Germline values: CDR1 SNHLY, CDR2 FYNNEI. V was pared by 1 base and J by 6 bases, with 11 bases between. In DNA, the CDR3 is TGTGCCAGCAGTGAAGACCCGACAGCGGATACGCAGTATTTT. This codes for CASSEDPTADTQYF. Based on the CDR3 plus reference TRBV2 and TRBJ2-3, the full variable domain is EPEVTQTPSHQVTQMGQEVILRCVPISNHLYFYWYRQILGQKVEFLVSFYNNEISEKSEIFDDQFSVERPDGSNFTLKIRSTKLEDSAMYFCASSEDPTADTQYFGPGTRLTVL.

This clonotype was observed once. The chain is built from TRBV11-2 and TRBJ2-2; D gene ambiguous. Trimming took 0 bases from V and 5 from J, leaving 7 bases between them. This CDR3 comprises 14 residues. Per the germline V gene, CDR1 is SGHAT and CDR2 is FQNNGV. The CDR3 DNA reads as TGTGCCAGCAGCTTAGACTCTTGGACCGGGGAGCTGTTTTTT. It specifies CASSLDSWTGELFF. Filled out from reference TRBV11-2 and TRBJ2-2, the complete variable domain reads EAGVAQSPRYKIIEKRQSVAFWCNPISGHATLYWYQQILGQGPKLLIQFQNNGVVDDSQLPKDRFSAERLKGVDSTLKIQPAKLEDSAVYLCASSLDSWTGELFFGEGSRLTVL.

V gene TRBV5-8 combines with J gene TRBJ2-7; the D gene is possibly TRBD2 (5 bases). The germline V and J ends were trimmed by 0 bases and 11 bases, with 12 bases remaining between them. The germline V gene encodes CDR1 SGHTS and CDR2 YDEGEE. The CDR3 is 12 residues long. The CDR3 DNA reads TGTGCCAGCAGCTTGGAAGCGGACGCGAAGTACTTC. Protein sequence: CASSLEADAKYF.

This chain connects TRBV28 to TRBJ1-2; unclear D gene. CDR3 length: 13 amino acids. Germline lookup yields CDR1 MDHEN and CDR2 SYDVKM. With 3 bases removed from V and 6 bases from J, the gap between germline ends came to 11 bases. CDR3 in DNA: TGTGCCAGCAGTTTCTCTGGGGAGGATGGCTACACCTTC. This sequence encodes CASSFSGEDGYTF.

DNA of the CDR3: TGTGCCAGCAGCTTAGTGGGACAGGGGTCAGTCTACGAGCAGTACTTC. This codes for CASSLVGQGSVYEQYF. V is TRBV7-2 and J is TRBJ2-7, with TRBD1 identical over 10 bases. Trimming took 1 base from V and 3 from J; bases not matched to a gene: 6. The CDR3 spans 16 residues. Germline CDR1 is SGHTA and CDR2 is FQGNSA.

The chain combines TRBV30 with TRBJ1-1; maybe TRBD1 (6 bases). Looked up from germline, CDR1 is GTSNPN and CDR2 is SVGIG (reference sequence). This CDR3 is built from 16 residues. Trimming shortened V by 3 bases and J by 0 bases, and 17 bases separated the two germline ends. The CDR3 DNA is TGTGCCTGGAGCGGACCTAGGGGACAAGTGAACACTGAAGCTTTCTTT. Amino acids: CAWSGPRGQVNTEAFF. Supplemented by reference TRBV30 and TRBJ1-1, the full variable domain reads SQTIHQWPATLVQPVGSPLSLECTVEGTSNPNLYWYRQAAGRGLQLLFYSVGIGQISSEVPQNLSASRPQDRQFILSSKKLLLSDSGFYLCAWSGPRGQVNTEAFFGQGTRLTVV.

This chain links TRBV4-1 with TRBJ1-6; TRBD1 is a possible D gene (6 bases). The CDR3 contains 16 residues. Germline lookup yields CDR1 MGHRA and CDR2 YSYEKL. The germline V and J ends were trimmed by 0 bases and 6 bases, with 12 bases remaining between them. The CDR3 is CASSQDGGGGNSPLHF. The CDR3 DNA reads as TGCGCCAGCAGCCAAGACGGAGGGGGGGGTAATTCACCCCTCCACTTT.

The gene calls are TRBV4-1 and TRBJ2-7; D not resolved. This CDR3 contains 13 residues. Germline assignment: CDR1 MGHRA and CDR2 YSYEKL. V was shortened by 3 bases and J by 6 bases, with 12 bases between the two germline ends. CDR3 sequence reads: CASSQHTEAEQYF. CDR3 coding DNA: TGCGCCAGCAGCCAGCATACAGAGGCCGAGCAGTACTTC.

The chain links TRBV3-1 to TRBJ1-3; weak D call: TRBD1 (5 bases). The CDR3 is 19 amino acids. Germline loops: CDR1 LGHDT, CDR2 YNNKEL (reference sequence). Trimming removed 0 bases from V and 2 bases from J, with 20 bases in between. CDR3 loop: CASSQEKGTDYVTGNTIYF. CDR3 in DNA: TGTGCCAGCAGCCAAGAGAAGGGGACCGATTACGTTACTGGAAACACCATATATTTT. Looking up the rest from reference TRBV3-1 and TRBJ1-3 gives the full variable domain: DTAVSQTPKYLVTQMGNDKSIKCEQNLGHDTMYWYKQDSKKFLKIMFSYNNKELIINETVPNRFSPKSPDKAHLNLHINSLELGDSAVYFCASSQEKGTDYVTGNTIYFGEGSWLTVV.

This clonotype was recorded a few times. The chain carries TRBV2 and TRBJ2-7; tentative D call: TRBD1 (6 bases). CDR1 SNHLY and CDR2 FYNNEI come from the germline V gene. The CDR3 sequence is 13 residues long. V dropped 4 bases and J dropped 2 bases, with 9 bases sitting between them. The CDR3 DNA reads TGTGCCAGCAGTGGGGGACACACCTACGAGCAGTACTTC. Its protein product is CASSGGHTYEQYF.

On this clonotype: An end of the junction differs from the germline gene, which may be a read error. This chain joins TRBV7-9 and TRBJ2-7, with D perhaps TRBD2 (7 bases). The CDR3 runs 18 residues. Germline V gene sequence: CDR1 SEHNR, CDR2 FQNEAQ (reference sequence). In DNA, the CDR3 is TGTGCCACCAGCTTAGGAGGGGGGGAGGCGACGGGCTCCTACGAGCAGTACTTC. The encoded protein is CATSLGGGEATGSYEQYF.

To note about this clonotype: Relative to the germline gene, one junction end is altered; a read error may explain this. V is TRBV7-3 and J is TRBJ2-5, with D hard to call. This CDR3 spans 15 amino acids. Germline V gene lookup returns CDR1 SGHTA and CDR2 FQGTGA. Here the CDR3 reads CASSLLGSSQEAQYF. The CDR3 bases are TGTGCCAGCAGCTTATTGGGCTCATCGCAAGAGGCCCAGTACTTC.

J is TRBJ2-7 and V is TRBV28; D is unresolved. The V gene's germline CDR1 is MDHEN and CDR2 SYDVKM. V lost 3 bases and J lost 6, with 9 bases in between. The CDR3 runs to 12 residues. CDR3 residues: CASSFPRLEQYF. CDR3 coding DNA: TGTGCCAGCAGTTTCCCCCGACTCGAGCAGTACTTC.